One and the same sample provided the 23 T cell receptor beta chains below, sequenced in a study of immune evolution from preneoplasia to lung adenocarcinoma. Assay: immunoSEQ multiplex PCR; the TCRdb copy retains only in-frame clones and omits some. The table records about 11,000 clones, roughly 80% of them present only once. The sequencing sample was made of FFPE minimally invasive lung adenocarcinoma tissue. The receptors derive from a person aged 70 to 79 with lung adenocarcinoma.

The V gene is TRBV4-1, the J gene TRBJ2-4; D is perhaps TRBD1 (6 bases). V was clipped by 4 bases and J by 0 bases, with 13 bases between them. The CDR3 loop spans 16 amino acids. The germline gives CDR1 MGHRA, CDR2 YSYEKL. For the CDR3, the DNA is TGCGCCAGCAGCCGAACGACAGGACTAGCCAAAAACATTCAGTACTTC. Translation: CASSRTTGLAKNIQYF.

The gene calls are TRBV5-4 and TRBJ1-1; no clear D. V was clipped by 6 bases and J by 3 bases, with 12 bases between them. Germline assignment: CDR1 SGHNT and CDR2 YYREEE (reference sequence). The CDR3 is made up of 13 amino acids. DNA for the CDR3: TGTGCCAGCACTCGGATTGAGGACACTGAAGCTTTCTTT. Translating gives CASTRIEDTEAFF. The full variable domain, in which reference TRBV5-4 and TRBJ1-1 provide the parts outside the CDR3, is ETGVTQSPTHLIKTRGQQVTLRCSSQSGHNTVSWYQQALGQGPQFIFQYYREEENGRGNFPPRFSGLQFPNYSSELNVNALELDDSALYLCASTRIEDTEAFFGQGTRLTVV.

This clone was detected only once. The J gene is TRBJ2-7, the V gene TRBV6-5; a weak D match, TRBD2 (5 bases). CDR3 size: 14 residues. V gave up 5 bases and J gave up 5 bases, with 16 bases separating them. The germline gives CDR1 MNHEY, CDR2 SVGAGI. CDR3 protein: CASSPSDSPDEQYF. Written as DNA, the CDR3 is TGTGCCAGCAGTCCTTCGGACTCCCCTGACGAGCAGTACTTC.

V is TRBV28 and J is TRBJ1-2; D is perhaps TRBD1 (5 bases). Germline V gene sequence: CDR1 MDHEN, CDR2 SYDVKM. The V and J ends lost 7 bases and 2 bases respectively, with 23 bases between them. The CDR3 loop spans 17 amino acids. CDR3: CASIGIGQNTLNYGYTF. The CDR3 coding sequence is TGTGCCAGCATCGGTATCGGACAAAACACCCTAAACTATGGCTACACCTTC.

In DNA, the CDR3 is TGTGCCAGCCGGATCGGGAGGCTGGACACTGAAGCTTTCTTT. Its protein product is CASRIGRLDTEAFF. The V and J genes are TRBV6-5 and TRBJ1-1, with D unclear. The CDR3 totals 14 residues. Germline V gives CDR1 MNHEY, CDR2 SVGAGI. V was pared by 8 bases and J by 3 bases, with 16 bases between.

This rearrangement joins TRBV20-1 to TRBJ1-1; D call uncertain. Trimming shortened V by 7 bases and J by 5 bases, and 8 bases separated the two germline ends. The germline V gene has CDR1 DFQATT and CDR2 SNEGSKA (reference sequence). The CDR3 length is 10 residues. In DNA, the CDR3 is TGCAGTGGTCGGAGGACTGAAGCTTTCTTT. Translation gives CSGRRTEAFF.

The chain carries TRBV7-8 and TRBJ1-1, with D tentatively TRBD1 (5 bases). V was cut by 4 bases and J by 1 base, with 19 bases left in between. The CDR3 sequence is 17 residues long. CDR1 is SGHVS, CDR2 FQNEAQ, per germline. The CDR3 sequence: CASSSRGRGKANTEAFF. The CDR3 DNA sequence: TGTGCCAGCAGCTCGCGGGGCCGGGGGAAGGCGAACACTGAAGCTTTCTTT. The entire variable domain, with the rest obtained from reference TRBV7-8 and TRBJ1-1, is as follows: GAGVSQSPRYKVAKRGQDVALRCDPISGHVSLFWYQQALGQGPEFLTYFQNEAQLDKSGLPSDRFFAERPEGSVSTLKIQRTQQEDSAVYLCASSSRGRGKANTEAFFGQGTRLTVV.

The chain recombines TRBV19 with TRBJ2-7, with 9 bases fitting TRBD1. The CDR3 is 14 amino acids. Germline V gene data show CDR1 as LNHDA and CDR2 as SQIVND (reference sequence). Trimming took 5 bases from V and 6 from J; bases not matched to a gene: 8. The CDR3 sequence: CASSSWDRAGEQYF. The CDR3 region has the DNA TGTGCCAGTAGTTCCTGGGACAGGGCGGGCGAGCAGTACTTC.

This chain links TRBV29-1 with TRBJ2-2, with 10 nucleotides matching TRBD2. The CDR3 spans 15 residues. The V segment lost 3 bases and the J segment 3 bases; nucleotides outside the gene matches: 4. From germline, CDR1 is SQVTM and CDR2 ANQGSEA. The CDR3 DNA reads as TGCAGCGTTGATATAGCGGGAGGCGACACCGGGGAGCTGTTTTTT. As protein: CSVDIAGGDTGELFF.

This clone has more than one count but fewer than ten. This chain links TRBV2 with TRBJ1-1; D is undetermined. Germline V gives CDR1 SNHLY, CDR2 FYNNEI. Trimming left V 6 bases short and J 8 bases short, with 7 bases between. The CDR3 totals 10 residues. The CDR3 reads CASRTWEAFF. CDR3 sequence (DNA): TGTGCCAGCAGAACCTGGGAAGCTTTCTTT.

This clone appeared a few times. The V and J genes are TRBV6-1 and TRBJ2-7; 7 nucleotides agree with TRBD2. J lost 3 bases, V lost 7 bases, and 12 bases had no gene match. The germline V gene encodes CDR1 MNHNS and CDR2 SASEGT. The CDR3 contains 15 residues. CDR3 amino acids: CASTASAGEGYEQYF. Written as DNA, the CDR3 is TGTGCCAGCACCGCCAGCGCGGGAGAGGGCTACGAGCAGTACTTC.

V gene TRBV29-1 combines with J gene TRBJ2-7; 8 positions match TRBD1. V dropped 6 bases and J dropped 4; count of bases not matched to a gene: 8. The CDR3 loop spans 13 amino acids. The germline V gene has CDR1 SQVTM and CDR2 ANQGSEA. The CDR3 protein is CSVALGQGYEQYF. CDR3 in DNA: TGCAGCGTCGCTCTAGGACAGGGTTACGAGCAGTACTTC.

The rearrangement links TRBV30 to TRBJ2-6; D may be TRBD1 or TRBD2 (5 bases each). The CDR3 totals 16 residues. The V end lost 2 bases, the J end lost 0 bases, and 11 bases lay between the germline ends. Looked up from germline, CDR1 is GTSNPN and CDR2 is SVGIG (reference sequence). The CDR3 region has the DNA TGTGCCTGGAGTTCGGGACGGGACTCTGGGGCCAACGTCCTGACTTTC. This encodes CAWSSGRDSGANVLTF.

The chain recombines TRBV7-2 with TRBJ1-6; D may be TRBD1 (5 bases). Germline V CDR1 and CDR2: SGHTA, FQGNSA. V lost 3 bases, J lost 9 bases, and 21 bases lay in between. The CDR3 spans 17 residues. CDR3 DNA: TGTGCCAGCAGCTTTTTCCTGAGAGGGGACGCTAGTTCACCCCTCCACTTT. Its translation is CASSFFLRGDASSPLHF.

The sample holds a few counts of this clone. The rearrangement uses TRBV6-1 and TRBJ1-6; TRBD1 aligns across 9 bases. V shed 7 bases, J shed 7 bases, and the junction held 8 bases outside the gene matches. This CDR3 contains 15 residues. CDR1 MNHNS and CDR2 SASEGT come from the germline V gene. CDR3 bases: TGTGCCAGCATCCGGGACAGGGCCCTAAATTCACCCCTCCACTTT. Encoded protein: CASIRDRALNSPLHF.

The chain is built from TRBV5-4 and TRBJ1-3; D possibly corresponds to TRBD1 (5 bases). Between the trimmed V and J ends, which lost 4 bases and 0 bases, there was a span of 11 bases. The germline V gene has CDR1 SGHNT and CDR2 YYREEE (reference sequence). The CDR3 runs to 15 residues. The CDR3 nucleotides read TGTGCCAGCAGCCCTGACAGATACTCTGGAAACACCATATATTTT. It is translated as CASSPDRYSGNTIYF.

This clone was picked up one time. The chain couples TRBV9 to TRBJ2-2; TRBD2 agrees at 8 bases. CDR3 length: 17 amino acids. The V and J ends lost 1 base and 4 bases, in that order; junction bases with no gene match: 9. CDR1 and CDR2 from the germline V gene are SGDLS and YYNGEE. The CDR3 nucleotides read TGTGCCAGCAGCGTACTAGACGGGGGGGCTGCCACCGGGGAGCTGTTTTTT. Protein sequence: CASSVLDGGAATGELFF.

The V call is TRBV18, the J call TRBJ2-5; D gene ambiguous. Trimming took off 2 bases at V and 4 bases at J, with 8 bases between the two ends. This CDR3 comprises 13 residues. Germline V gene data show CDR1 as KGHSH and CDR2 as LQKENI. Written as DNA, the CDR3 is TGTGCCAGCTCACCAACCATTGGAGAGACCCAGTACTTC. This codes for CASSPTIGETQYF.

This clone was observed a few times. DNA for the CDR3: TGTGCCAGCAGCTCCTTCCTCGGACAGTCTGGAAACACCATATATTTT. This translates into CASSSFLGQSGNTIYF. The rearrangement joins TRBV7-2 to TRBJ1-3, with a tentative D call TRBD1 (6 bases). Germline loops: CDR1 SGHTA, CDR2 FQGNSA. Deletions cut 4 bases from V and 1 base from J, with 14 bases between. CDR3 length: 16 amino acids.

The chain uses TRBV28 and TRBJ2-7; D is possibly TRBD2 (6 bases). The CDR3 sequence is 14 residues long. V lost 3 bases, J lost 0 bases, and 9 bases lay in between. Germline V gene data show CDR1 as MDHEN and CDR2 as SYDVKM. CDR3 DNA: TGTGCCAGCAGTTTGAGCGGGCCCTCCTACGAGCAGTACTTC. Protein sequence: CASSLSGPSYEQYF.

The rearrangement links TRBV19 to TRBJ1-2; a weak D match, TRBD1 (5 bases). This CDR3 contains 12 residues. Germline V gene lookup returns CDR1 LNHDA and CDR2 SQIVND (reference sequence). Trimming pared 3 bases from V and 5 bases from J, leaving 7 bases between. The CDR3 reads CASSIQGYGYTF. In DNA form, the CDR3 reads TGTGCCAGTAGTATTCAGGGTTATGGCTACACCTTC. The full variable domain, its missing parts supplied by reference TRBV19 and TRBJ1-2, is DGGITQSPKYLFRKEGQNVTLSCEQNLNHDAMYWYRQDPGQGLRLIYYSQIVNDFQKGDIAEGYSVSREKKESFPLTVTSAQKNPTAFYLCASSIQGYGYTFGSGTRLTVV.

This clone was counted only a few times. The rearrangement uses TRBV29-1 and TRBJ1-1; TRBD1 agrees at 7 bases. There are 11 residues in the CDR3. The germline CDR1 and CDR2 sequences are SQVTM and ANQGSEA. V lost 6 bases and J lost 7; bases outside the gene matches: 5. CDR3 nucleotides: TGCAGCGTCGGACAGGCGCTTGAAGCTTTCTTT. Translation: CSVGQALEAFF. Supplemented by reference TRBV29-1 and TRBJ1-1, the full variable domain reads SAVISQKPSRDICQRGTSLTIQCQVDSQVTMMFWYRQQPGQSLTLIATANQGSEATYESGFVIDKFPISRPNLTFSTLTVSNMSPEDSSIYLCSVGQALEAFFGQGTRLTVV.

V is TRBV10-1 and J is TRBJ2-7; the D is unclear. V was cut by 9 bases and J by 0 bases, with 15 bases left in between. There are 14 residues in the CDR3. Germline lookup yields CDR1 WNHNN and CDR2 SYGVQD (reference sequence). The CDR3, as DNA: TGCGCCAGGCCCCCTGAGAAGGTCTCCTACGAGCAGTACTTC. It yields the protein CARPPEKVSYEQYF.